The clone carrying this TCR beta chain was picked up a small number of times. As yet, its antigen is unknown. Among all donors, each was a healthy Caucasian. This sample was included in a study of identical twins. Carrying unique molecular identifiers, the cDNA also gained a universal primer site through template switching. One entry per CDR3 protein, called by TCRdb with MiXCR from the 5' RACE reads. This table holds some 1,700,000 distinct CDR3 sequences, under 35% found once. Trimming at V came to 4 bases and at J to 8 bases, leaving 8 bases not matched to a gene. The germline CDR1 and CDR2 sequences are LGHNA and YNFKEQ. This CDR3 contains 15 residues. Regarding the study as a whole: Weaker excess sharing between twins was seen in beta out-of-frame sequences. Modelling approaches yielded underestimates of out-of-frame TCR alpha sharing between monozygotic twins.

The origin of this receptor is a newborn girl in good health. Sequenced sample: cord blood. The chain couples TRBV4-2 to TRBJ1-4; 9 bases are shared with TRBD1. CDR3 sequence (DNA): TGTGCCAGCAGCCGGGTAGGGACAGGGTTCGAAAAACTGTTTTTT. Encoded protein: CASSRVGTGFEKLFF.